These T cell receptor beta chains were read from a single sample in a study of neoadjuvant anti-PD-1 for oral cavity cancer. Profiling relied on immunoSEQ multiplex PCR, and the TCRdb table lists in-frame clones only, not all of them. The sample has approximately 14,000 clones, about 70% seen once. The sequencing used PBMCs, collected after nivolumab (anti-PD-1) treatment. The receptor source for this set is a person aged 35-80 years with oral cavity squamous cell carcinoma. The CDR3 runs from the conserved cysteine through the conserved F or W. The order of the fields is CDR3 length, V gene, J gene, clone size, CDR3 protein. Clone size, where shown, is once, few, many, or a class for clones that have expanded.

length: 14; V: TRBV2; J: TRBJ2-3; size: NA; CDR3: CASGRGVPTDTQYF
length: 13; V: TRBV19; J: TRBJ2-5; size: NA; CDR3: CASSFQGQETQYF
length: 16; V: TRBV2; J: TRBJ2-3; size: NA; CDR3: CASTRAGTGFADTQYF
length: 15; V: TRBV5-1; J: TRBJ2-5; size: NA; CDR3: CASSLEGQPQETQYF
length: 15; V: TRBV11-2; J: TRBJ1-1; size: NA; CDR3: CASSLGAVGNTEAFF
length: 16; V: TRBV2; J: TRBJ2-1; size: once; CDR3: CASSELGSGIYNEQFF
length: 18; V: TRBV19; J: TRBJ2-1; size: NA; CDR3: CASSMGGTSGIKGNEQFF
length: 14; V: TRBV6-1; J: TRBJ1-2; size: NA; CDR3: CASSEASTGSGYTF
length: 12; V: TRBV5-6; J: TRBJ2-7; size: NA; CDR3: CASRTGAYEQYF
length: 16; V: TRBV6-4; J: TRBJ2-3; size: NA; CDR3: CASSPSTSGITDTQYF
length: 16; V: TRBV11-1; J: TRBJ2-2; size: NA; CDR3: CASSYRQGGTGGELFF
length: 16; V: TRBV7-7; J: TRBJ2-7; size: NA; CDR3: CASSLRTSGNSYEQYF
length: 14; V: TRBV2; J: TRBJ2-5; size: once; CDR3: CASRPGLGWETQYF
length: 15; V: TRBV6-5; J: TRBJ2-3; size: NA; CDR3: CATSVGGRALDTQYF
length: 12; V: TRBV2; J: TRBJ2-7; size: NA; CDR3: CASSPLGYEQYF
length: 13; V: TRBV11-2; J: TRBJ1-2; size: medium-sized; CDR3: CASSSTGIYGYTF
length: 15; V: TRBV6-1; J: TRBJ2-1; size: NA; CDR3: CASSASGGGGAEQFF
length: 16; V: TRBV30; J: TRBJ2-1; size: NA; CDR3: CAWSDPWGSVYNEQFF
length: 14; V: TRBV28; J: TRBJ1-2; size: NA; CDR3: CASRVHGLLYGYTF
length: 14; V: TRBV6-5; J: TRBJ1-4; size: NA; CDR3: CASRGGGTNEKLFF
length: 14; V: TRBV9; J: TRBJ1-4; size: few; CDR3: CASSSGGENEKLFF
length: 13; V: TRBV21-1; J: TRBJ1-2; size: few; CDR3: CASSKGGTHGYTF
length: 13; V: TRBV30; J: TRBJ2-5; size: NA; CDR3: CAWSQGLQETQYF
length: 13; V: TRBV6-1; J: TRBJ2-7; size: NA; CDR3: CASSEIDRYEQYF
length: 15; V: TRBV9; J: TRBJ2-1; size: NA; CDR3: CASSVNRFPPHEQFF
length: 15; V: TRBV2; J: TRBJ1-2; size: NA; CDR3: CASSVFLPVNYGYTF
length: 13; V: TRBV27; J: TRBJ2-1; size: few; CDR3: CASSYGLADEQFF
length: 12; V: TRBV7-6; J: TRBJ2-1; size: NA; CDR3: CASSFDNNEQFF
length: 15; V: TRBV4-1; J: TRBJ2-3; size: NA; CDR3: CASSPISRVGDTQYF
length: 14; V: TRBV28; J: TRBJ1-1; size: NA; CDR3: CASRSGQGDTEAFF
length: 14; V: TRBV18; J: TRBJ1-1; size: NA; CDR3: CASSRQSMNTEAFF
length: 14; V: TRBV7-8; J: TRBJ1-4; size: NA; CDR3: CASSRRATNEKLFF
length: 14; V: TRBV30; J: TRBJ1-5; size: NA; CDR3: CAWSAGDSNQPQHF